One sample yielded the 21 T cell receptor beta chains listed below, sequenced in a study of blood T cell repertoires in COVID-19. TCRdb's copy holds only in-frame clones and misses some; the assay was immunoSEQ multiplex PCR. The data contain 65,000 to 90,000 clones, 75% to 90% of them singletons. Sequencing input: peripheral blood. The receptors here all came from a man older than 75 with active or convalescent COVID-19.

V gene TRBV28 combines with J gene TRBJ2-2, with D possibly being TRBD2 (7 bases). V was pared by 8 bases and J by 3 bases, with 16 bases between. This CDR3 spans 15 amino acids. Germline CDR1 is MDHEN and CDR2 is SYDVKM. In DNA form, the CDR3 reads TGTGCCAGCGGTGGGGGGGCTCGGCACACCGGGGAGCTGTTTTTT. Its protein is CASGGGARHTGELFF.

The chain employs TRBV5-1 and TRBJ2-7; possibly TRBD2 for D (6 bases). CDR3 size: 16 residues. V was clipped by 0 bases and J by 2 bases, with 15 bases between them. Germline loops: CDR1 SGHRS, CDR2 YFSETQ. This CDR3 is CASSLGPAGTTYEQYF. The DNA for the CDR3 is TGCGCCAGCAGCTTGGGGCCAGCGGGCACCACCTACGAGCAGTACTTC.

V usage is TRBV6-5 and J usage is TRBJ1-6; D is undetermined. This CDR3 comprises 15 residues. The V and J ends lost 1 base and 7 bases respectively, with 11 bases between them. Per germline, CDR1 MNHEY and CDR2 SVGAGI. In DNA form, the CDR3 reads TGTGCCAGCAGTTACTGGGCCGCTATCAATTCACCCCTCCACTTT. It specifies CASSYWAAINSPLHF.

V and J are TRBV5-4 and TRBJ1-4; tentatively, D is TRBD1 (6 bases). Trimming pared 5 bases from V and 3 bases from J, leaving 11 bases between. CDR1 and CDR2 (germline): SGHNT, YYREEE (reference sequence). This CDR3 has 14 residues. DNA for the CDR3: TGTGCCAGCAGACGGGAGGGGGCTAATGAAAAACTGTTTTTT. Amino acid sequence: CASRREGANEKLFF. Variable domain in full (rest from reference TRBV5-4 and TRBJ1-4): ETGVTQSPTHLIKTRGQQVTLRCSSQSGHNTVSWYQQALGQGPQFIFQYYREEENGRGNFPPRFSGLQFPNYSSELNVNALELDDSALYLCASRREGANEKLFFGSGTQLSVL.

The chain's CDR3 is CASSPTPLDGGRARNEQFF. The CDR3 DNA sequence: TGTGCCAGCTCACCGACCCCCCTCGACGGCGGGAGGGCCCGAAATGAGCAGTTCTTC. The genes are TRBV18 and TRBJ2-1; 9 bases agree with TRBD2. With 3 bases clipped from V and 7 bases from J, the junction kept 19 bases outside the gene matches. The CDR3 sequence is 19 residues long. The germline V gene has CDR1 KGHSH and CDR2 LQKENI.

V usage is TRBV7-2 and J usage is TRBJ2-5; the D gene is possibly TRBD1 (6 bases). The CDR3 loop spans 15 amino acids. Trimming stripped 2 bases from V and 2 bases from J, with 12 bases between. Germline V gives CDR1 SGHTA, CDR2 FQGNSA. The CDR3 here is CASSLRYRAQETQYF. The CDR3 DNA reads TGTGCCAGCAGCTTAAGGTACAGGGCACAAGAGACCCAGTACTTC.

This clone was detected only a few times. The chain has TRBV12-3 or TRBV12-4 and TRBJ1-2, with D maybe TRBD1 (5 bases). The CDR3 covers 13 residues. V dropped 2 bases and J dropped 4 bases, with 8 bases sitting between them. The CDR3: CASSLLQGYGYTF. DNA of the CDR3: TGTGCCAGCAGTTTATTGCAGGGCTATGGCTACACCTTC.

The rearrangement joins TRBV6-1 to TRBJ1-2; 8 positions match TRBD1. The trim removed 2 bases at V and 7 bases at J, leaving 6 bases unmatched. CDR3 length equals 14 residues. Looked up from germline, CDR1 is MNHNS and CDR2 is SASEGT. The CDR3 coding sequence is TGTGCCAGCAGTGAACTGGACAGGGCGGGTGGCTACACCTTC. Its protein product is CASSELDRAGGYTF.

The genes are TRBV14 and TRBJ2-7; 9 positions agree with TRBD1. This CDR3 spans 16 amino acids. Germline lookup yields CDR1 SGHDN and CDR2 FVKESK. The J segment lost 5 bases and the V segment lost 4 bases, leaving 12 bases of the junction unmatched. CDR3 sequence: CASSRHRGPDLDEQYF. The CDR3 DNA sequence: TGTGCCAGCAGCCGCCACAGGGGGCCGGATCTCGACGAGCAGTACTTC.

J is TRBJ2-3 and V is TRBV20-1; D not certain. Germline V gives CDR1 DFQATT, CDR2 SNEGSKA (reference sequence). Between the trimmed V and J ends, which lost 6 bases and 6 bases, there was a span of 7 bases. The length of the CDR3 is 10 residues. The DNA of the CDR3 is TGCAGTGCGCACTTGGATACGCAGTATTTT. It translates to CSAHLDTQYF.

The CDR3 nucleotides are TGTGCCAGCAGCCCCGAGCGCCAGGAGCAGTACTTC. This encodes CASSPERQEQYF. The chain carries TRBV11-2 and TRBJ2-7; D is unresolved. In germline, CDR1 is SGHAT, CDR2 FQNNGV. Between the trimmed V and J ends, which lost 5 bases and 7 bases, there was a span of 12 bases. The CDR3 has 12 amino acids.

This clone was seen a handful of times. The V and J genes are TRBV30 and TRBJ1-1; D is undetermined. The CDR3 spans 12 residues. Germline CDR1 GTSNPN, CDR2 SVGIG (reference sequence). The CDR3 protein is CSLAGLGTEAFF. In DNA form, the CDR3 reads TGTTCCTTGGCCGGGTTAGGCACTGAAGCTTTCTTT.

The chain carries TRBV6-2 or TRBV6-3 and TRBJ1-5, with D unclear. With 0 bases removed from V and 6 bases from J, the gap between germline ends came to 12 bases. The CDR3 extends over 15 amino acids. Per the germline V gene, CDR1 is MNHEY and CDR2 is SVGEGT. The CDR3 bases are TGTGCCAGCAGTTACTCGCTCCCGGGGAGTCAGCCCCAGCATTTT. Translated: CASSYSLPGSQPQHF.

V is TRBV18 and J is TRBJ2-1; 8 bases are a match to TRBD1. V shed 0 bases, J shed 2 bases, and the junction held 3 bases outside the gene matches. The CDR3 sequence is 16 residues long. CDR1 is KGHSH, CDR2 LQKENI, per germline. CDR3: CASSPPWTGTYNEQFF. CDR3 DNA: TGTGCCAGCTCACCACCGTGGACAGGGACCTACAATGAGCAGTTCTTC.

This chain uses TRBV6-5 with TRBJ1-1; the D gene is possibly TRBD1 (6 bases). The germline CDR1 and CDR2 sequences are MNHEY and SVGAGI. V lost 6 bases, J lost 1 base, and 9 bases lay in between. The CDR3 is 13 residues long. As DNA, the CDR3 is TGTGCCAGCAGCTCACAGGGGAACACTGAAGCTTTCTTT. The encoded protein is CASSSQGNTEAFF.

The chain recombines TRBV11-3 with TRBJ2-5, with 8 bases matching TRBD1. Unmatched junction bases numbered 9, after V lost 5 bases and J lost 4 bases. In germline, CDR1 is SGHNT, CDR2 YENEEA. This CDR3 is 15 amino acids long. CDR3 bases: TGTGCCAGCAGCGCCCGACAGGGGCGGTCAGAGACCCAGTACTTC. Translated, it gives CASSARQGRSETQYF.

Regarding this clone: One end of the junction fails to match germline, which may point to a read error. The J gene is TRBJ1-2, the V gene TRBV6-5; 8 nucleotides line up with TRBD1. This CDR3 comprises 13 residues. In germline, CDR1 is MNHEY, CDR2 SVGAGI. The DNA of the CDR3 is TGTGCCAGCAGCAGAGCAGGGGGCTATGTCTACACCTTC. It specifies CASSRAGGYVYTF.

This chain links TRBV6-5 with TRBJ1-5; 8 bases map to TRBD1. Germline V gives CDR1 MNHEY, CDR2 SVGAGI. The CDR3 sequence is 15 residues long. V lost 6 bases and J lost 6; bases outside the gene matches: 10. CDR3 sequence: CASSAPDRVGQPQHF. CDR3 coding DNA: TGTGCCAGCAGCGCCCCGGACAGGGTCGGTCAGCCCCAGCATTTT.

For this clone: One end of the junction varies from germline; a read error may be responsible. In DNA form, the CDR3 reads TGTGCCAGCAGTCCTAAACTAGCGGGAGCTGGGGCCAACTTC. Amino acids: CASSPKLAGAGANF. J is TRBJ2-7 and V is TRBV28, with 11 bases identical to TRBD2. The germline gives CDR1 MDHEN, CDR2 SYDVKM. The CDR3 has 14 residues. Full variable domain (remainder filled in from reference TRBV28 and TRBJ2-7): DVKVTQSSRYLVKRTGEKVFLECVQDMDHENMFWYRQDPGLGLRLIYFSYDVKMKEKGDIPEGYSVSREKKERFSLILESASTNQTSMYLCASSPKLAGAGANFGPGTRLTVT.

This clone has a single count. The V and J genes are TRBV5-4 and TRBJ2-1; 8 nucleotides agree with TRBD2. The ends lost 9 bases at V and 3 bases at J; junction bases unmatched: 14. The CDR3 is 16 residues long. Germline V CDR1 and CDR2: SGHNT, YYREEE (reference sequence). The CDR3 coding sequence is TGTGCCACCGGGAAGCGGGGGACCCTCTTCTACAATGAGCAGTTCTTC. Translating it yields CATGKRGTLFYNEQFF.

The J gene is TRBJ1-6, the V gene TRBV6-5; perhaps TRBD1 as D (6 bases). V was cut by 2 bases and J by 9 bases, with 11 bases left in between. CDR1 is MNHEY, CDR2 SVGAGI, per germline. This CDR3 is 14 amino acids long. The CDR3 region is CASSYGGPGSPLHF. Here the CDR3 DNA reads TGTGCCAGCAGTTACGGGGGCCCTGGTTCACCCCTCCACTTT.